The 10 T cell receptor beta chains below all came from one sample that was sequenced in a study of beta chain features in type 1 diabetes. The whole isolated RNA underwent reverse transcription, so sequencing captured expressed TCRB transcripts. Method: immunoSEQ multiplex PCR; TCRdb's copy keeps in-frame clones and lacks some. The sample has about 270,000 clones, less than 15% seen once; the top ten hold roughly 0.024%. The sample was naive CD4+ T cells from blood. The receptors derive from a woman aged 40 to 50 in good health.

The chain recombines TRBV18 with TRBJ1-2, with 7 bases fitting TRBD1. J lost 5 bases, V lost 1 base, and 13 bases had no gene match. Looked up from germline, CDR1 is KGHSH and CDR2 is LQKENI. The CDR3 runs 17 residues. The CDR3 nucleotides read TGTGCCAGCTCACCACTTTGGACAGGAACCGAACCATATGGCTACACCTTC. This codes for CASSPLWTGTEPYGYTF.

The chain is built from TRBV9 and TRBJ1-2; tentative D call: TRBD1 (6 bases). Germline-derived CDR1 and CDR2 are SGDLS and YYNGEE. The CDR3 loop spans 14 amino acids. V lost 0 bases and J lost 6, with 12 bases in between. The CDR3 loop reads CASSVEDSANGYTF. The CDR3 nucleotides read TGTGCCAGCAGCGTAGAGGACAGCGCCAATGGCTACACCTTC.

For this clone: This same CDR3 is encoded by further DNA sequences in the sample. The gene calls are TRBV5-1 and TRBJ2-7; no definite D call. CDR3 length: 11 residues. Trimming pared 3 bases from V and 2 bases from J, leaving 3 bases between. Germline CDR1 SGHRS, CDR2 YFSETQ. This CDR3 is CASSSAYEQYF. In DNA, the CDR3 is TGCGCCAGCAGCTCCGCCTACGAGCAGTACTTC.

This clone was seen only a few times. The rearrangement uses TRBV18 and TRBJ2-7, with 8 bases matching TRBD1. CDR1 and CDR2 (germline): KGHSH, LQKENI. The CDR3 sequence is 17 residues long. V was clipped by 5 bases and J by 4 bases; unmatched bases: 16. Here the CDR3 DNA reads TGTGCCAGCTCATCCACCGCAGGGGGCGGGAAATTTTACGAGCAGTACTTC. Translating gives CASSSTAGGGKFYEQYF.

The rearrangement joins TRBV27 to TRBJ1-5; 8 nucleotides agree with TRBD1. The CDR3 totals 16 residues. The germline V gene has CDR1 MNHEY and CDR2 SMNVEV (reference sequence). Trimming at V came to 5 bases and at J to 3 bases, leaving 9 bases not matched to a gene. The CDR3 nucleotides read TGTGCCAGCAGTGGGACAGGTGGCAGAAACAATCAGCCCCAGCATTTT. Translated: CASSGTGGRNNQPQHF.

The chain has TRBV5-1 and TRBJ1-1; 9 bases map to TRBD1. The CDR3 consists of 18 residues. Germline V gene lookup returns CDR1 SGHRS and CDR2 YFSETQ. V was clipped by 0 bases and J by 0 bases; unmatched bases: 9. Written as DNA, the CDR3 is TGCGCCAGCAGCTTGGTAGGACAGGGGCAGGTGTTGAACACTGAAGCTTTCTTT. Amino acids: CASSLVGQGQVLNTEAFF.

V and J are TRBV18 and TRBJ2-2; D call uncertain. The CDR3 consists of 12 residues. The germline V gene has CDR1 KGHSH and CDR2 LQKENI. The ends were cut back, 5 bases at V and 4 bases at J, with 5 bases in the middle. DNA for the CDR3: TGTGCCAGCTCAACAATCACCGGGGAGCTGTTTTTT. Amino acids: CASSTITGELFF. Using reference TRBV18 and TRBJ2-2 for the parts outside the CDR3, the full variable domain is NAGVMQNPRHLVRRRGQEARLRCSPMKGHSHVYWYRQLPEEGLKFMVYLQKENIIDESGMPKERFSAEFPKEGPSILRIQQVVRGDSAAYFCASSTITGELFFGEGSRLTVL.

Comment on this clone: Distinct nucleotide sequences in the sample also encode this CDR3. The chain uses TRBV7-2 and TRBJ2-5; TRBD2 matches at 12 bases. This CDR3 spans 15 amino acids. Germline assignment: CDR1 SGHTA and CDR2 FQGNSA. V shed 5 bases, J shed 1 base, and the junction held 2 bases outside the gene matches. The CDR3 protein is CASSLGLAGQETQYF. CDR3 DNA: TGTGCCAGCAGCCTGGGACTAGCGGGCCAAGAGACCCAGTACTTC. Filled out from reference TRBV7-2 and TRBJ2-5, the complete variable domain reads GAGVSQSPSNKVTEKGKDVELRCDPISGHTALYWYRQSLGQGLEFLIYFQGNSAPDKSGLPSDRFSAERTGGSVSTLTIQRTQQEDSAVYLCASSLGLAGQETQYFGPGTRLLVL.

The chain recombines TRBV7-9 with TRBJ1-1, with D maybe TRBD1 (6 bases). Trimming stripped 3 bases from V and 5 bases from J, with 16 bases between. CDR1 and CDR2 (germline): SEHNR, FQNEAQ (reference sequence). This CDR3 spans 15 amino acids. CDR3 DNA sequence: TGTGCCAGCAGCTTCCGGGGGGGGGCGAGTACTGAAGCTTTCTTT. It codes for CASSFRGGASTEAFF.

This chain joins TRBV9 and TRBJ2-1, with 9 nucleotides matching TRBD2. V was clipped by 2 bases and J by 7 bases; unmatched bases: 16. The length of the CDR3 is 18 residues. CDR1 and CDR2 from the germline V gene are SGDLS and YYNGEE. In DNA form, the CDR3 reads TGTGCCAGCAGCGTGGATCCCGGTAGCGGGGGATTTTTTAATGAGCAGTTCTTC. Translated, it gives CASSVDPGSGGFFNEQFF. Supplemented by reference TRBV9 and TRBJ2-1, the full variable domain reads DSGVTQTPKHLITATGQRVTLRCSPRSGDLSVYWYQQSLDQGLQFLIQYYNGEERAKGNILERFSAQQFPDLHSELNLSSLELGDSALYFCASSVDPGSGGFFNEQFFGPGTRLTVL.